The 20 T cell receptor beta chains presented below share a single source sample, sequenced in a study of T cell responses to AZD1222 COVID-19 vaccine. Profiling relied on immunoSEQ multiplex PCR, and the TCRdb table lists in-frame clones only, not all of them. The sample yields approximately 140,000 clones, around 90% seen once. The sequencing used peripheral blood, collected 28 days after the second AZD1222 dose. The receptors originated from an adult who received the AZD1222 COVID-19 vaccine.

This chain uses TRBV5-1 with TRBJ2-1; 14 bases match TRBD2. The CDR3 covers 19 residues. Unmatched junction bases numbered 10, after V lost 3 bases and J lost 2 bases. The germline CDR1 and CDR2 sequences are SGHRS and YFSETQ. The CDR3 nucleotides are TGCGCCAGCAGCTCTTCCGGGACTAGCGGGAGAAGGGCCTACAATGAGCAGTTCTTC. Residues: CASSSSGTSGRRAYNEQFF.

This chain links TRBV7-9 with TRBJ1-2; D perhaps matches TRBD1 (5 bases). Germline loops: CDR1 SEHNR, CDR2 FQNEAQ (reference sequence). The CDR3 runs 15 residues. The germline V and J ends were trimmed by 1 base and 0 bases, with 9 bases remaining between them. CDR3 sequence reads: CASSLVGDPNYGYTF. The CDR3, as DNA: TGTGCCAGCAGCTTAGTAGGGGACCCTAACTATGGCTACACCTTC.

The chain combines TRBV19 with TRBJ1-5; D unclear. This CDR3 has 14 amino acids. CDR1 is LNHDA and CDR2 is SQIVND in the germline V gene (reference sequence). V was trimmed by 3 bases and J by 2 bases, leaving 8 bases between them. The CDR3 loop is CASSIPGGNQPQHF. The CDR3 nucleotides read TGTGCCAGTAGTATTCCAGGAGGCAATCAGCCCCAGCATTTT.

In nucleotides, the CDR3 is TGTGCCAGTAGTATCTCCGGGAGTTCTAGCGAGCAGTACTTC. It is translated as CASSISGSSSEQYF. V usage is TRBV19 and J usage is TRBJ2-7, with a possible D match to TRBD2 (6 bases). From germline, CDR1 is LNHDA and CDR2 SQIVND (reference sequence). The CDR3 sequence is 14 residues long. Trimming removed 3 bases at V and 6 bases at J, with 15 bases between.

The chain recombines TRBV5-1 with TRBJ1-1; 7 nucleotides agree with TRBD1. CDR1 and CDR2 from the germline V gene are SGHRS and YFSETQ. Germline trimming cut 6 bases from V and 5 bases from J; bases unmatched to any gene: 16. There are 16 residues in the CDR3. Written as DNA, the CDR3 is TGCGCCAGCACCAGACAGGGTGGATTAGGTAAGACTGAAGCTTTCTTT. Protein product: CASTRQGGLGKTEAFF.

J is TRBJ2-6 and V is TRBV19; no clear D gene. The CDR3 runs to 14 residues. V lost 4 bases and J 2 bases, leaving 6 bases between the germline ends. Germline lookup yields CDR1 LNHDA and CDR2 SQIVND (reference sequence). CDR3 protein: CASSKVAGANVLTF. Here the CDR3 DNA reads TGTGCCAGTAGTAAGGTGGCTGGGGCCAACGTCCTGACTTTC.

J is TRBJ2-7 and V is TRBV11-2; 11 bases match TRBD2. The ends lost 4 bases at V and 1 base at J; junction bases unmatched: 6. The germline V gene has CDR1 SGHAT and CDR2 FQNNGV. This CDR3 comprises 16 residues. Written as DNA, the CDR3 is TGTGCCAGCAGCTCCGCCGGGACTAGCGGATCCTACGAGCAGTACTTC. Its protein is CASSSAGTSGSYEQYF.

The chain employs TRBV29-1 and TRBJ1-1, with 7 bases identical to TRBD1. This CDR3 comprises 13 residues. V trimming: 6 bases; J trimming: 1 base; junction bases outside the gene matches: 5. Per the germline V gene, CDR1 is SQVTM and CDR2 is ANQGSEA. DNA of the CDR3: TGCAGCGTGGGACAGTCTCGGAACACTGAAGCTTTCTTT. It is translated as CSVGQSRNTEAFF.

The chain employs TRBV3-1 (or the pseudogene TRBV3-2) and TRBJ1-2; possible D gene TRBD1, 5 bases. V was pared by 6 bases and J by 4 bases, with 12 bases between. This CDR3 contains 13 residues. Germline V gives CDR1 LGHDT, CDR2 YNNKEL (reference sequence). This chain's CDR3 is CASSLDSVYGYTF. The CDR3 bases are TGTGCCAGCAGTCTTGACAGCGTCTATGGCTACACCTTC.

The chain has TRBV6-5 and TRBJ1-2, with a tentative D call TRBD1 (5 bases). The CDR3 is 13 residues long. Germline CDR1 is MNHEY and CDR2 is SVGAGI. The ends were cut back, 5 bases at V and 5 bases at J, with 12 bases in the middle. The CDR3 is CASSPHSGYGYTF. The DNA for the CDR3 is TGTGCCAGCAGTCCTCACTCAGGGTATGGCTACACCTTC.

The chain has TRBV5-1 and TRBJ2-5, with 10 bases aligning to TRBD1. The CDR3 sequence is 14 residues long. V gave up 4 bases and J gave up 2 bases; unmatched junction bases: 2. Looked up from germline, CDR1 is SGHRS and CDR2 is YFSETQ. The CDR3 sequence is CASSAGQGQETQYF. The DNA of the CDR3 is TGCGCCAGCAGCGCGGGACAGGGGCAAGAGACCCAGTACTTC. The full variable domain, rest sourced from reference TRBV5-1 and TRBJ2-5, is KAGVTQTPRYLIKTRGQQVTLSCSPISGHRSVSWYQQTPGQGLQFLFEYFSETQRNKGNFPGRFSGRQFSNSRSEMNVSTLELGDSALYLCASSAGQGQETQYFGPGTRLLVL.

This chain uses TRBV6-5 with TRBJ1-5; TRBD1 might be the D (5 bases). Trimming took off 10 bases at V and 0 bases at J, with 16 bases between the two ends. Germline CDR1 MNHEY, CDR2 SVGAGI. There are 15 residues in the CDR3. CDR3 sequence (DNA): TGTGCCACAAGAAGCGGAGGGGATAGCAATCAGCCCCAGCATTTT. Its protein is CATRSGGDSNQPQHF.

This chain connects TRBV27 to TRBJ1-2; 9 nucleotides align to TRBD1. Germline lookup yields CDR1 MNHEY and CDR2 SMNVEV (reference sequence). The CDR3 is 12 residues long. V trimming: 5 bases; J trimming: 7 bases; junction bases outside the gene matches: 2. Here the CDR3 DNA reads TGTGCCAGCAGTGGGGACAGGGCTGGCTACACCTTC. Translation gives CASSGDRAGYTF.

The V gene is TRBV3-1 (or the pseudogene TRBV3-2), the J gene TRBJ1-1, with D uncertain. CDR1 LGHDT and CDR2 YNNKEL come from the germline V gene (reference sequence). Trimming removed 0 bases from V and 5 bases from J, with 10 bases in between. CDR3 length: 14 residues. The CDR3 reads CASSQEGSLTEAFF. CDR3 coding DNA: TGTGCCAGCAGCCAAGAAGGAAGTTTGACTGAAGCTTTCTTT.

In nucleotides, the CDR3 is TGTGCCAGCAGCTTAGCTAGCTCTAGCGGGAGTGGAAGAACCACAGATACGCAGTATTTT. Translating gives CASSLASSSGSGRTTDTQYF. The chain employs TRBV7-6 and TRBJ2-3, with 10 bases identical to TRBD2. The junction had 14 bases not matched to a gene; V was cut back by 0 bases and J by 2 bases. This CDR3 is 20 amino acids long. Germline-derived CDR1 and CDR2 are SGHVS and FNYEAQ.

The CDR3 bases are TGTGCCTCGGGGGGCTCCTTAAACCCTGAAGCTTTCTTT. Residues: CASGGSLNPEAFF. V usage is TRBV30 and J usage is TRBJ1-1; maybe TRBD1 (6 bases). The V end was cut by 7 bases, the J end by 6 bases, with 18 bases between. The germline V gene has CDR1 GTSNPN and CDR2 SVGIG (reference sequence). The CDR3 spans 13 residues.

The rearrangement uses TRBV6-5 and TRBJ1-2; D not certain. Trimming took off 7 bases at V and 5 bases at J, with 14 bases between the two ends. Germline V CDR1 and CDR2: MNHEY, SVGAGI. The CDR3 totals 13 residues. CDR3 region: CASMGSLIYGYTF. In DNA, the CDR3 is TGTGCCAGCATGGGCAGCCTAATATATGGCTACACCTTC.

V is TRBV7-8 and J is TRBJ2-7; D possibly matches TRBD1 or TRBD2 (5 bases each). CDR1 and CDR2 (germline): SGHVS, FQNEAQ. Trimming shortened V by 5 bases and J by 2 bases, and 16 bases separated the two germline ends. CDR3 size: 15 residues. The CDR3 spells CASSAQRGGAYEQYF. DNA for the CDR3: TGTGCCAGCAGCGCGCAGAGGGGTGGCGCCTACGAGCAGTACTTC.

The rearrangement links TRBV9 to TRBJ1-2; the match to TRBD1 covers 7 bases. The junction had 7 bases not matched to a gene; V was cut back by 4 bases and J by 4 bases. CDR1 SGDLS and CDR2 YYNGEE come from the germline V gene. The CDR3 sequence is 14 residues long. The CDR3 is CASSKEDRSYGYTF. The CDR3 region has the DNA TGTGCCAGCAGCAAAGAGGACAGGTCCTATGGCTACACCTTC.

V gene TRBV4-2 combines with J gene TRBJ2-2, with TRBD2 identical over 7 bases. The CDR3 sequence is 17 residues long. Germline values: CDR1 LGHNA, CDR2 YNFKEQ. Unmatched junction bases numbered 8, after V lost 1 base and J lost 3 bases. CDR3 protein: CASSQGRAGSHTGELFF. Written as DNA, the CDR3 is TGTGCCAGCAGCCAAGGGAGAGCGGGATCCCACACCGGGGAGCTGTTTTTT.